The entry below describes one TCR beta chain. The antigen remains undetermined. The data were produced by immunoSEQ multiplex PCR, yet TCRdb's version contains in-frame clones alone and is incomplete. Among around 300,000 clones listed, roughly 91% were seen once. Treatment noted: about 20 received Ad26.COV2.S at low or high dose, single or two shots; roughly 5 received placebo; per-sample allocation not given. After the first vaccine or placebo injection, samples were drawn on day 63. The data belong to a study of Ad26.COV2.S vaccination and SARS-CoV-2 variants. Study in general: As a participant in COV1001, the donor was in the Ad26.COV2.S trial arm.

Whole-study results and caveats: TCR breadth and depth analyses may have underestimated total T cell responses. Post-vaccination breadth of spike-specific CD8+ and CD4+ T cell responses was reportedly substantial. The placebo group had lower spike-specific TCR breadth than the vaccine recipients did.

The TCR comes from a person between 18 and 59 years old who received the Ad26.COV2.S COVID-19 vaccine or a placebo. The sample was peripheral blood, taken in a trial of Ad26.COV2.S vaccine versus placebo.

CDR3 loop: CASKRSLADGGEQFF. CDR3 DNA: TGTGCCAGCAAAAGATCTCTAGCGGACGGTGGTGAGCAGTTCTTC. The chain uses TRBV25-1 and TRBJ2-1, with 7 nucleotides matching TRBD2. The germline V gene has CDR1 MGHDK and CDR2 SYGVNS. Unmatched junction bases numbered 15, after V lost 7 bases and J lost 9 bases. This CDR3 is built from 15 residues.